This T cell receptor (beta chain) was recovered during a study of Ad26.COV2.S vaccination and SARS-CoV-2 variants. In the study overall: Participants got Ad26.COV2.S intramuscularly, once or twice 56 days apart.

Findings of the study overall: Vaccinees reportedly had broad spike-specific CD8+ and CD4+ T cell responses.

Germline lookup yields CDR1 MGHRA and CDR2 YSYEKL. With 6 bases removed from V and 2 bases from J, the gap between germline ends came to 23 bases. CDR3 size: 18 residues. Noted treatment: some 19 received Ad26.COV2.S at low or high dose, single or two shots; about 5 received placebo; per-sample allocation not given. Sampling was performed 63 days after the first vaccine or placebo injection. Recruitment in Boston yielded a donor of adult age, 18-55 years. A remark on this clone: Its matching antigen is unknown.

The protocol was immunoSEQ multiplex PCR, while the TCRdb copy is restricted to in-frame clones and leaves out a portion. The sample consists of about 420,000 clones, around nine tenths of them appearing once. The receptor was isolated from a person between 18 and 59 years old who received the Ad26.COV2.S COVID-19 vaccine or a placebo. The specimen was peripheral blood, collected in a trial of Ad26.COV2.S vaccine versus placebo. The rearrangement joins TRBV4-1 to TRBJ1-5; D may be TRBD1 (6 bases). CDR3 DNA: TGCGCCAGCAGTCAACATTCCGGGACAACAGCAGGCAATCAGCCCCAGCATTTT. This encodes CASSQHSGTTAGNQPQHF.